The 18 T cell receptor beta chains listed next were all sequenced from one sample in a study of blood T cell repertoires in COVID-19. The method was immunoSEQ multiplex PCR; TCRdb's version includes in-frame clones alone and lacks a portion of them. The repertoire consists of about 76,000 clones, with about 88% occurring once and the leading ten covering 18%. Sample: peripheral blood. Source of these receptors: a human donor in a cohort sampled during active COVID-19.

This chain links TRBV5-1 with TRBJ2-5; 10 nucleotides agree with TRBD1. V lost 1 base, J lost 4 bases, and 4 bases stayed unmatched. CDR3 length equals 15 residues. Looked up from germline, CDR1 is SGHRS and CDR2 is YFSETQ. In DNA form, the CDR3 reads TGCGCCAGCAGCTTGCAGGGACAGGGGATAGAGACCCAGTACTTC. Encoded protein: CASSLQGQGIETQYF.

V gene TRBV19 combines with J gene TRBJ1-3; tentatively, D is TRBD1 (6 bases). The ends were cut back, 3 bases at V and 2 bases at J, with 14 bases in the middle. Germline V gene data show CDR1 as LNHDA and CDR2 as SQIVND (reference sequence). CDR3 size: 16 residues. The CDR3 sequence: CASSILTGGAGNTIYF. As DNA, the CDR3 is TGTGCCAGTAGTATCCTGACAGGTGGTGCTGGAAACACCATATATTTT.

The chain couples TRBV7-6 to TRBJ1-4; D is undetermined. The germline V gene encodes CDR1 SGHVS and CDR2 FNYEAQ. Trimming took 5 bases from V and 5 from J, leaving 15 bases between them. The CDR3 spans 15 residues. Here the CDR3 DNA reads TGTGCCAGCAGCCCCGACGTCGCACAGAATGAAAAACTGTTTTTT. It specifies CASSPDVAQNEKLFF.

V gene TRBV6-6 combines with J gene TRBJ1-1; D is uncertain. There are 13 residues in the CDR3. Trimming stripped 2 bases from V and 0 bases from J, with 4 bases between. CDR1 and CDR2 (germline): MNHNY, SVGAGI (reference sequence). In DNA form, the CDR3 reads TGTGCCAGCAGTTACGGCATGAACACTGAAGCTTTCTTT. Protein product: CASSYGMNTEAFF.

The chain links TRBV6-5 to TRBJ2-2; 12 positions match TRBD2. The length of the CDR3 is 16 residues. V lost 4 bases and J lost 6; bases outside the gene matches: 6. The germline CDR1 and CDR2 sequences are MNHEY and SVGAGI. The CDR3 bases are TGTGCCAGCAGTTGGGGACTAGCGGGCTATTCCGGGGAGCTGTTTTTT. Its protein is CASSWGLAGYSGELFF.

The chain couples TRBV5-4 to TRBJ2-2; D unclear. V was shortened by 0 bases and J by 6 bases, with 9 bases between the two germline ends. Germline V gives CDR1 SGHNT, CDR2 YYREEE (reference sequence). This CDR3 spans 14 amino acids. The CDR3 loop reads CASSLAPEAGELFF. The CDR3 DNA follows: TGTGCCAGCAGCTTGGCCCCAGAGGCCGGGGAGCTGTTTTTT.

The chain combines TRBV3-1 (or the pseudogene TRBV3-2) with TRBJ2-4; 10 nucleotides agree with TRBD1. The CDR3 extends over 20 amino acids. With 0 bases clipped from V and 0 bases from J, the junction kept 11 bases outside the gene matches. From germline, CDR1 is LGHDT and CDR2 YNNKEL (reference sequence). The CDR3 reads CASSQDRGQGRWVAKNIQYF. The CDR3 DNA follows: TGTGCCAGCAGCCAAGATCGGGGACAGGGGCGGTGGGTAGCCAAAAACATTCAGTACTTC.

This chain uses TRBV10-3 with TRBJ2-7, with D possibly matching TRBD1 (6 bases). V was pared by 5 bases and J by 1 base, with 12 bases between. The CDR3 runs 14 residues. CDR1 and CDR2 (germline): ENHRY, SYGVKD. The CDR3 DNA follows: TGTGCCATCAGTCAACAGGGAACGTCCTACGAGCAGTACTTC. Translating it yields CAISQQGTSYEQYF.

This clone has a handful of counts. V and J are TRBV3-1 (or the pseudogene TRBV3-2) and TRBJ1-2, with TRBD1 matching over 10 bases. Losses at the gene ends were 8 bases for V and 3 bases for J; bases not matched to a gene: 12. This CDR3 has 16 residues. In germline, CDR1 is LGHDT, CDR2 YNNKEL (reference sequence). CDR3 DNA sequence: TGTGCCAGCGGTCCTACTACCGGGACAGGGGACTATGGCTACACCTTC. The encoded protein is CASGPTTGTGDYGYTF.

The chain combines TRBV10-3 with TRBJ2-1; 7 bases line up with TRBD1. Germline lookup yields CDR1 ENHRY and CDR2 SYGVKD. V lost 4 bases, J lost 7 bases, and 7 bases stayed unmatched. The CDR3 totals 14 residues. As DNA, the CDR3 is TGTGCCATCAGTGGTGACAGGGATAGTAATGAGCAGTTCTTC. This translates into CAISGDRDSNEQFF.

The CDR3 coding sequence is TGTGCCGCTGTCTGGGGAGCGACATTTGATACGCAGTATTTT. Amino acids: CAAVWGATFDTQYF. The chain employs TRBV6-5 and TRBJ2-3, with D possibly matching TRBD2 (5 bases). V dropped 11 bases and J dropped 6 bases, with 21 bases sitting between them. From germline, CDR1 is MNHEY and CDR2 SVGAGI. This CDR3 region has 14 residues.

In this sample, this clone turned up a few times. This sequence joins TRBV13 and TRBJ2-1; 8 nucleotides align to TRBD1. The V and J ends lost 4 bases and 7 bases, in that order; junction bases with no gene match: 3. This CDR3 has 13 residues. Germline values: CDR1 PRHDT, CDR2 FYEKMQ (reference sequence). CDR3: CASSYGQGNEQFF. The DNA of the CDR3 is TGTGCCAGCAGCTATGGACAGGGAAATGAGCAGTTCTTC.

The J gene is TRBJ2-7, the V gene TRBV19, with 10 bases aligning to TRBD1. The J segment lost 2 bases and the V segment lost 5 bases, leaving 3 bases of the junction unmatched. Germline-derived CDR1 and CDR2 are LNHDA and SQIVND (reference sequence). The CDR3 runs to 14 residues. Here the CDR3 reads CASSYGTGAYEQYF. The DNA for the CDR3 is TGTGCCAGTAGTTACGGGACAGGGGCCTACGAGCAGTACTTC.

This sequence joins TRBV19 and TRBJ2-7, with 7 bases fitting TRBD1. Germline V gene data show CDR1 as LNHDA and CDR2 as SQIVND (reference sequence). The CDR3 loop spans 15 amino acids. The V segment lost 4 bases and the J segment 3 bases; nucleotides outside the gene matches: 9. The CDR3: CASSSRPGQYYEQYF. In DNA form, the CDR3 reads TGTGCCAGTAGTAGTCGTCCGGGACAGTACTACGAGCAGTACTTC. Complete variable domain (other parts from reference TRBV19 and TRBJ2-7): DGGITQSPKYLFRKEGQNVTLSCEQNLNHDAMYWYRQDPGQGLRLIYYSQIVNDFQKGDIAEGYSVSREKKESFPLTVTSAQKNPTAFYLCASSSRPGQYYEQYFGPGTRLTVT.

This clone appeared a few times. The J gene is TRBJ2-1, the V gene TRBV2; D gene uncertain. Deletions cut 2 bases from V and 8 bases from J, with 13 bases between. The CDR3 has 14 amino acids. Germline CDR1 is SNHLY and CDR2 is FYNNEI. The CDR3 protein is CASSEPRFGDEQFF. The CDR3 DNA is TGTGCCAGCAGTGAACCGAGGTTTGGCGATGAGCAGTTCTTC.

The CDR3 loop is CASSPIAGKEIAGGLETQYF. In nucleotides, the CDR3 is TGTGCCAGCAGTCCCATTGCGGGGAAGGAGATAGCGGGAGGGCTTGAGACCCAGTACTTC. The rearrangement joins TRBV28 to TRBJ2-5; 11 bases are shared with TRBD2. The germline V gene has CDR1 MDHEN and CDR2 SYDVKM. The CDR3 extends over 20 amino acids. The V gene end was trimmed by 5 bases and the J gene end by 5 bases; junction bases not matched to a gene: 22.

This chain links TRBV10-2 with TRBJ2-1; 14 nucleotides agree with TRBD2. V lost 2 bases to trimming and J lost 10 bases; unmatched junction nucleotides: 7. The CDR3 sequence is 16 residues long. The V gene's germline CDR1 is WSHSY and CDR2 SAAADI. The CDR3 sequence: CASSERLAGGPWEQFF. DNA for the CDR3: TGCGCCAGCAGTGAGAGACTAGCGGGGGGGCCTTGGGAGCAGTTCTTC.

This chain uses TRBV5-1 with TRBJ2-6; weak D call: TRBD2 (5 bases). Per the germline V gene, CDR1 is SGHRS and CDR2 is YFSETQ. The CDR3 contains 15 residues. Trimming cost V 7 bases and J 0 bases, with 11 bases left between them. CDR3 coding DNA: TGCGCCAGCTCCCCGGCGGGCTCTGGGGCCAACGTCCTGACTTTC. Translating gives CASSPAGSGANVLTF.